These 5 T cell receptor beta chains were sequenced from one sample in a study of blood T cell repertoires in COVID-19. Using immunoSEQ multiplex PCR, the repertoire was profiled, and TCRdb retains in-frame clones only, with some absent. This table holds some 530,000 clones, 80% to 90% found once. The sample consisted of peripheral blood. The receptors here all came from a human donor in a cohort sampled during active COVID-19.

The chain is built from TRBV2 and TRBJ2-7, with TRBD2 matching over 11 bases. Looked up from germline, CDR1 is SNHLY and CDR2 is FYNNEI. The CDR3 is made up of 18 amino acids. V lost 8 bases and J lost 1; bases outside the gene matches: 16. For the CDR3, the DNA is TGTGCCAGCGCCTTAGCGGGAGGGCCATGGGCAAGTTCCTACGAGCAGTACTTC. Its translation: CASALAGGPWASSYEQYF.

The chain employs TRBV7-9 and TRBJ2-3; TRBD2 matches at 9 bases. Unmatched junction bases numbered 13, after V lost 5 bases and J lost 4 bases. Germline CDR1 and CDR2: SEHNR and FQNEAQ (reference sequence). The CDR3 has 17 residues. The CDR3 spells CASSPAGASGKADTQYF. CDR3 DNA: TGTGCCAGCAGCCCGGCTGGGGCTAGCGGGAAGGCAGATACGCAGTATTTT.

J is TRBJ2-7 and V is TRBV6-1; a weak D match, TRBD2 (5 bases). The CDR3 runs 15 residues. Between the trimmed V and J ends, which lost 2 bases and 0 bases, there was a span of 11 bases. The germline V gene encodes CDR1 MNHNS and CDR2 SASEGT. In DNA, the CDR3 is TGTGCCAGCAGTGAACAAAGCGGAGGCTCCTACGAGCAGTACTTC. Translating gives CASSEQSGGSYEQYF.

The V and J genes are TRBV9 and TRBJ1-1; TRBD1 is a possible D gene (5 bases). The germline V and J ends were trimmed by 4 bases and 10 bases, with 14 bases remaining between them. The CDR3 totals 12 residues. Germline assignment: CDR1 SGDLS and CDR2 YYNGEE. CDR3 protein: CASSPRTRGAFF. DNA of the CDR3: TGTGCCAGCAGCCCCCGGACAAGGGGAGCTTTCTTT.

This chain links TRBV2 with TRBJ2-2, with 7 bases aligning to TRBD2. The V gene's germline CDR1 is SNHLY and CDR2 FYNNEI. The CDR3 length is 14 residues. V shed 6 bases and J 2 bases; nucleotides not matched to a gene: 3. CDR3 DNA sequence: TGTGCCAGCAGCACTAGCGTCAACACCGGGGAGCTGTTTTTT. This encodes CASSTSVNTGELFF. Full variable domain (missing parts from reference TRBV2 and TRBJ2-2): EPEVTQTPSHQVTQMGQEVILRCVPISNHLYFYWYRQILGQKVEFLVSFYNNEISEKSEIFDDQFSVERPDGSNFTLKIRSTKLEDSAMYFCASSTSVNTGELFFGEGSRLTVL.